The 22 T cell receptor beta chains below come from one sample, sequenced in a study of blood T cell repertoires in COVID-19. Assay used: immunoSEQ multiplex PCR; TCRdb lists only in-frame clones, some missing. In the table there are over 200,000 clones, around 90% of which are singletons. The sequenced sample consisted of peripheral blood. These receptors were collected from a woman in her late teens or twenties who had recovered from COVID-19.

The CDR3 protein is CASSLGREEQFF. The CDR3 bases are TGTGCCAGCAGCCTTGGGCGGGAAGAGCAGTTCTTC. The chain has TRBV9 and TRBJ2-1; perhaps TRBD2 as D (6 bases). CDR1 SGDLS and CDR2 YYNGEE come from the germline V gene. Trimming took 4 bases from V and 10 from J, leaving 12 bases between them. This CDR3 comprises 12 residues.

The V call is TRBV20-1, the J call TRBJ1-2; D is uncertain. Trimming removed 3 bases at V and 5 bases at J, with 7 bases between. Looked up from germline, CDR1 is DFQATT and CDR2 is SNEGSKA (reference sequence). The CDR3 is 11 amino acids. Here the CDR3 DNA reads TGCAGTGCTAGTGACGGGTATGGCTACACCTTC. Its translation is CSASDGYGYTF.

V gene TRBV2 combines with J gene TRBJ1-4, with 10 bases identical to TRBD1. Looked up from germline, CDR1 is SNHLY and CDR2 is FYNNEI. J gave up 8 bases and V 4 bases, and 10 bases lay outside the gene matches. The CDR3 contains 16 residues. As DNA, the CDR3 is TGTGCCAGCAGTGGGGGGACAGGGGCTGGAGGAGAAAAACTGTTTTTT. Translation gives CASSGGTGAGGEKLFF.

J is TRBJ2-1 and V is TRBV5-6; D may be TRBD1 (5 bases). This CDR3 has 16 amino acids. The germline V gene encodes CDR1 SGHDT and CDR2 YYEEEE. V lost 3 bases and J lost 4, with 17 bases in between. The CDR3 DNA sequence: TGTGCCAGCAGCTGGGAAGACAGATTCTCTTACAATGAGCAGTTCTTC. It codes for CASSWEDRFSYNEQFF.

V and J are TRBV10-1 and TRBJ2-5; weak D call: TRBD1 (6 bases). The CDR3 totals 14 residues. V lost 3 bases and J lost 4, with 12 bases in between. The germline CDR1 and CDR2 sequences are WNHNN and SYGVQD (reference sequence). Here the CDR3 DNA reads TGCGCCAGCAGTGAAGGGGGTACTCGAGAGACCCAGTACTTC. It is translated as CASSEGGTRETQYF.

The rearrangement joins TRBV2 to TRBJ2-1, with 7 bases fitting TRBD2. This CDR3 spans 13 amino acids. CDR1 and CDR2 from the germline V gene are SNHLY and FYNNEI. After removal of 4 bases from V and 8 bases from J, the junction contained 5 bases not matched to a gene. The CDR3 protein is CASSGEGAYEQFF. The DNA for the CDR3 is TGTGCCAGCAGTGGGGAGGGAGCTTATGAGCAGTTCTTC. The full variable domain, its missing parts supplied by reference TRBV2 and TRBJ2-1, is EPEVTQTPSHQVTQMGQEVILRCVPISNHLYFYWYRQILGQKVEFLVSFYNNEISEKSEIFDDQFSVERPDGSNFTLKIRSTKLEDSAMYFCASSGEGAYEQFFGPGTRLTVL.

The chain carries TRBV6-5 and TRBJ2-1; possibly TRBD2 for D (5 bases). The CDR3 consists of 14 residues. Looked up from germline, CDR1 is MNHEY and CDR2 is SVGAGI. The V end was cut by 2 bases, the J end by 6 bases, with 11 bases between. The CDR3 loop is CASSYEGLGNEQFF. The CDR3 nucleotides are TGTGCCAGCAGTTACGAGGGTTTGGGCAATGAGCAGTTCTTC.

This chain joins TRBV7-9 and TRBJ1-1; D gene unclear. V was clipped by 6 bases and J by 5 bases, with 10 bases between them. Germline CDR1 reads SEHNR; CDR2 reads FQNEAQ (reference sequence). The CDR3 spans 12 residues. The DNA for the CDR3 is TGTGCCAGCAGTAGCACCGGGACTGAAGCTTTCTTT. Translating it yields CASSSTGTEAFF.

The V call is TRBV10-3, the J call TRBJ2-1, with D possibly matching TRBD2 (5 bases). This CDR3 has 16 residues. Trimming stripped 0 bases from V and 6 bases from J, with 15 bases between. Germline V gene data show CDR1 as ENHRY and CDR2 as SYGVKD. The CDR3 sequence: CAISESGAILSNEQFF. The CDR3 DNA sequence: TGTGCCATCAGTGAGTCGGGAGCGATTCTCTCCAATGAGCAGTTCTTC.

The V gene is TRBV7-9, the J gene TRBJ2-7; 8 bases fit TRBD1. Germline loops: CDR1 SEHNR, CDR2 FQNEAQ (reference sequence). The CDR3 is 16 residues long. The trim removed 5 bases at V and 2 bases at J, leaving 11 bases unmatched. The CDR3 loop is CASSGTDRVNPYEQYF. CDR3 nucleotides: TGTGCCAGCAGCGGGACGGACAGGGTAAATCCCTACGAGCAGTACTTC.

The V gene is TRBV15, the J gene TRBJ2-5, with TRBD1 matching 8 bases. J gave up 5 bases and V 5 bases, and 10 bases lay outside the gene matches. The CDR3 runs 15 residues. Germline loops: CDR1 LNHNV, CDR2 YYDKDF (reference sequence). In DNA form, the CDR3 reads TGTGCCACCAGCGGGAGACAGGGGTTGCTGGAGACCCAGTACTTC. Amino acid sequence: CATSGRQGLLETQYF.

This clone was seen a single time. The chain uses TRBV30 and TRBJ2-7; D is possibly TRBD2 (6 bases). CDR1 GTSNPN and CDR2 SVGIG come from the germline V gene (reference sequence). The CDR3 runs 14 residues. Trimming removed 1 base at V and 2 bases at J, with 12 bases between. As DNA, the CDR3 is TGTGCCTGGAGTGCGGGGGAGGTCCCCTACGAGCAGTACTTC. As protein: CAWSAGEVPYEQYF.

The chain has TRBV18 and TRBJ1-4, with a possible D match to TRBD1 (6 bases). Trimming shortened V by 1 base and J by 0 bases, and 6 bases separated the two germline ends. The germline V gene has CDR1 KGHSH and CDR2 LQKENI. There are 15 residues in the CDR3. CDR3 in DNA: TGTGCCAGCTCACCACAGGGGGCAACTAATGAAAAACTGTTTTTT. Its translation: CASSPQGATNEKLFF.

The chain employs TRBV7-3 and TRBJ1-6; maybe TRBD1 (5 bases). Germline lookup yields CDR1 SGHTA and CDR2 FQGTGA. V was pared by 5 bases and J by 9 bases, with 14 bases between. The CDR3 has 14 amino acids. The CDR3 coding sequence is TGTGCCAGCAGCCAGGGAGGGGACGGTTCACCCCTCCACTTT. Amino acid sequence: CASSQGGDGSPLHF.

The chain joins TRBV6-6 to TRBJ1-1, with 10 bases identical to TRBD1. The CDR3 consists of 16 residues. V shed 6 bases and J 6 bases; nucleotides not matched to a gene: 13. Germline lookup yields CDR1 MNHNY and CDR2 SVGAGI (reference sequence). The CDR3 loop is CASSRYRDRGWAEAFF. CDR3 bases: TGTGCCAGCAGCCGGTACCGGGACAGGGGATGGGCTGAAGCTTTCTTT.

V is TRBV11-2 and J is TRBJ2-7, with D maybe TRBD2 (5 bases). V was shortened by 2 bases and J by 0 bases, with 23 bases between the two germline ends. CDR3 length: 19 amino acids. Germline V gene data show CDR1 as SGHAT and CDR2 as FQNNGV. The CDR3 sequence: CASSLIVGATKASSYEQYF. The CDR3 coding sequence is TGTGCCAGCAGCTTAATAGTGGGAGCGACTAAAGCTTCCTCCTACGAGCAGTACTTC.

The V and J genes are TRBV7-6 and TRBJ2-1, with 8 nucleotides matching TRBD2. Germline-derived CDR1 and CDR2 are SGHVS and FNYEAQ. CDR3 length: 17 residues. Trimming at V came to 1 base and at J to 0 bases, leaving 5 bases not matched to a gene. For the CDR3, the DNA is TGTGCCAGCAGCTTAGAGACACTAGCGGTCTCCTACAATGAGCAGTTCTTC. It codes for CASSLETLAVSYNEQFF.

V and J are TRBV29-1 and TRBJ1-5; TRBD1 agrees at 7 bases. The trim removed 7 bases at V and 4 bases at J, leaving 4 bases unmatched. Looked up from germline, CDR1 is SQVTM and CDR2 is ANQGSEA. The CDR3 contains 12 residues. The CDR3 DNA sequence: TGCAGCGCAGGACAGGCTAATCAGCCCCAGCATTTT. Amino acids: CSAGQANQPQHF.

The J gene is TRBJ1-3, the V gene TRBV7-3; tentatively, D is TRBD1 (6 bases). CDR1 is SGHTA, CDR2 FQGTGA, per germline. This CDR3 is 13 amino acids long. The V end lost 4 bases, the J end lost 3 bases, and 7 bases lay between the germline ends. The CDR3 here is CASSSGDGNTIYF. DNA for the CDR3: TGTGCCAGCAGCTCAGGGGATGGAAACACCATATATTTT. The entire variable domain, with the rest obtained from reference TRBV7-3 and TRBJ1-3, is as follows: GAGVSQTPSNKVTEKGKYVELRCDPISGHTALYWYRQSLGQGPEFLIYFQGTGAADDSGLPNDRFFAVRPEGSVSTLKIQRTERGDSAVYLCASSSGDGNTIYFGEGSWLTVV.

V usage is TRBV6-2 or TRBV6-3 and J usage is TRBJ2-1; 7 bases are shared with TRBD1. This CDR3 is built from 13 residues. Trimming cost V 6 bases and J 6 bases; bases outside gene matches: 5. Looked up from germline, CDR1 is MNHEY and CDR2 is SVGEGT. The CDR3 bases are TGTGCCAGCAGCCGGGGACAGTTCAATGAGCAGTTCTTC. Residues: CASSRGQFNEQFF.

The rearrangement uses TRBV5-1 and TRBJ1-3; 10 nucleotides agree with TRBD1. With V trimmed by 3 bases and J by 2 bases, 2 bases remained unmatched. The CDR3 length is 15 residues. From germline, CDR1 is SGHRS and CDR2 YFSETQ. CDR3 in DNA: TGCGCCAGCAGCTACGGGACAGGGGCTGGAAACACCATATATTTT. Residues: CASSYGTGAGNTIYF.

The chain joins TRBV27 to TRBJ2-3, with TRBD1 matching over 8 bases. This CDR3 has 16 residues. Per germline, CDR1 MNHEY and CDR2 SMNVEV (reference sequence). Trimming at V came to 5 bases and at J to 2 bases, leaving 9 bases not matched to a gene. CDR3 bases: TGTGCCAGCAGTCCGCCGGACAGGGAGATCACAGATACGCAGTATTTT. Translating gives CASSPPDREITDTQYF.